The 27 T cell receptor beta chains listed next were all sequenced from one sample in a study of blood T cell repertoires in COVID-19. The assay was immunoSEQ multiplex PCR, and TCRdb's table has in-frame clones only and misses some. The sample consists of roughly 230,000 clones, over 70% of them appearing once. Sequencing input: peripheral blood. These receptors were taken from a woman aged 80 or over with acute or convalescent COVID-19.

As regards this clone: The identical CDR3 is also encoded by other nucleotide sequences in the sample. CDR3 in amino acids: CASSLGLAGEGETQYF. DNA of the CDR3: TGTGCCAGCAGCCTGGGACTAGCGGGAGAGGGGGAGACCCAGTACTTC. The J gene is TRBJ2-5, the V gene TRBV5-6; 14 bases match TRBD2. V was pared by 4 bases and J by 5 bases, with 7 bases of the junction left unmatched. In germline, CDR1 is SGHDT, CDR2 YYEEEE. The CDR3 spans 16 residues.

The V and J genes are TRBV11-2 and TRBJ2-7, with 8 bases lining up with TRBD1. V shed 5 bases and J 2 bases; nucleotides not matched to a gene: 11. Germline V CDR1 and CDR2: SGHAT, FQNNGV. CDR3 length: 16 residues. CDR3: CASSPYRGSWTYEQYF. CDR3 sequence (DNA): TGTGCCAGCAGCCCCTACAGGGGGTCATGGACCTACGAGCAGTACTTC.

The chain uses TRBV6-6 and TRBJ1-5; 7 bases agree with TRBD1. Germline CDR1 is MNHNY and CDR2 is SVGAGI (reference sequence). V lost 7 bases, J lost 4 bases, and 10 bases stayed unmatched. The CDR3 runs to 15 residues. CDR3 protein: CASILDRDPNQPQHF. The CDR3 coding sequence is TGTGCCAGCATTCTTGACAGGGATCCTAATCAGCCCCAGCATTTT.

The genes are TRBV21-1 and TRBJ2-7; TRBD2 is the table's D call, not checked against the DNA. TRBV21-1 represents a pseudogene. The CDR3 runs 13 residues. In nucleotides, the CDR3 is TGTGCCAGTCTTAGCGGGGGGGCCCACGAGCAGTACTTC. It translates to CASLSGGAHEQYF.

The rearrangement joins TRBV10-2 to TRBJ1-6, with D possibly TRBD1 on 5 matching bases. Between the trimmed V and J ends, which lost 3 bases and 7 bases, there was a span of 7 bases. Germline values: CDR1 WSHSY, CDR2 SAAADI. CDR3 length: 13 residues. The CDR3 reads CASSDRTNSPLHF. In DNA, the CDR3 is TGCGCCAGCAGTGACAGGACAAATTCACCCCTCCACTTT.

This chain joins TRBV19 and TRBJ1-2; D unclear. V was shortened by 0 bases and J by 2 bases, with 7 bases between the two germline ends. Germline lookup yields CDR1 LNHDA and CDR2 SQIVND (reference sequence). This CDR3 is built from 14 residues. The CDR3 DNA follows: TGTGCCAGTAGTATAGAGGAGGGCAACTATGGCTACACCTTC. Protein: CASSIEEGNYGYTF.

The chain combines TRBV27 with TRBJ1-4, with 8 nucleotides matching TRBD1. This CDR3 is 14 amino acids long. CDR1 is MNHEY and CDR2 is SMNVEV in the germline V gene (reference sequence). The V gene end was trimmed by 5 bases and the J gene end by 8 bases; junction bases not matched to a gene: 7. CDR3 region: CASSRQGRDEKLFF. The CDR3 DNA sequence: TGTGCCAGCAGTAGACAGGGGAGGGACGAAAAACTGTTTTTT.

This clone was seen a handful of times. V usage is TRBV29-1 and J usage is TRBJ1-2, with D possibly being TRBD1 (5 bases). V was pared by 7 bases and J by 3 bases, with 18 bases between. CDR1 is SQVTM, CDR2 ANQGSEA, per germline. This CDR3 region has 14 residues. CDR3 amino acids: CSAVRGFGDYGYTF. CDR3 nucleotides: TGCAGCGCGGTTCGGGGGTTCGGTGACTATGGCTACACCTTC.

The rearrangement links TRBV2 to TRBJ1-1; TRBD1 agrees at 9 bases. The ends lost 6 bases at V and 0 bases at J; junction bases unmatched: 2. This CDR3 is 14 amino acids long. Germline CDR1 reads SNHLY; CDR2 reads FYNNEI. CDR3 DNA sequence: TGTGCCAGCAGGTACAGGGGGCTGAACACTGAAGCTTTCTTT. Protein: CASRYRGLNTEAFF.

The chain employs TRBV5-4 and TRBJ2-1; D gene uncertain. Germline CDR1 is SGHNT and CDR2 is YYREEE (reference sequence). The V end was cut by 5 bases, the J end by 3 bases, with 15 bases between. The CDR3 is made up of 15 amino acids. The CDR3 sequence is CASSPNSVLYNEQFF. The CDR3 DNA reads TGTGCCAGCAGTCCGAACTCTGTTCTCTACAATGAGCAGTTCTTC. Variable domain in full (rest from reference TRBV5-4 and TRBJ2-1): ETGVTQSPTHLIKTRGQQVTLRCSSQSGHNTVSWYQQALGQGPQFIFQYYREEENGRGNFPPRFSGLQFPNYSSELNVNALELDDSALYLCASSPNSVLYNEQFFGPGTRLTVL.

The gene calls are TRBV18 and TRBJ1-5; TRBD1 might be the D (6 bases). Germline assignment: CDR1 KGHSH and CDR2 LQKENI. Trimming stripped 4 bases from V and 4 bases from J, with 8 bases between. The CDR3 is 13 amino acids. The CDR3 here is CASSLQGNQPQHF. In DNA form, the CDR3 reads TGTGCCAGCTCACTGCAGGGGAATCAGCCCCAGCATTTT.

V and J are TRBV7-3 and TRBJ2-2; the match to TRBD2 covers 7 bases. This CDR3 comprises 14 residues. Germline V gene lookup returns CDR1 SGHTA and CDR2 FQGTGA. V shed 6 bases, J shed 5 bases, and the junction held 6 bases outside the gene matches. In DNA form, the CDR3 reads TGTGCCAGCAGGTCGGGCGGGAGAACCGGGGAGCTGTTTTTT. Encoded protein: CASRSGGRTGELFF.

This clone has just one count. The chain recombines TRBV21-1 with TRBJ2-2; the D call of TRBD1 is as the table states it, not checked on the DNA. TRBV21-1 is given as a pseudogene. The CDR3 totals 17 residues. The CDR3 nucleotides are TGTGCCAGCAGCAGACAAAACGGTACCCCCCCCCTTTGGGAGCTGTTTTTT. It specifies CASSRQNGTPPLWELFF.

The rearrangement uses TRBV5-5 and TRBJ2-5, with 9 positions matching TRBD1. Germline CDR1 is SGHKS and CDR2 is YYEKEE (reference sequence). V dropped 1 base and J dropped 4; count of bases not matched to a gene: 8. The CDR3 covers 16 residues. The CDR3 sequence is CASSLSYRGRGETQYF. The CDR3 bases are TGTGCCAGCAGCTTGTCGTACAGGGGGCGCGGAGAGACCCAGTACTTC.

The gene calls are TRBV10-2 and TRBJ1-3; a possible D gene is TRBD1 (5 bases). Trimming took 4 bases from V and 0 from J, leaving 7 bases between them. The CDR3 runs 14 residues. CDR1 is WSHSY and CDR2 is SAAADI in the germline V gene. The CDR3 DNA follows: TGCGCCAGCAGTGGGACAAGCTCTGGAAACACCATATATTTT. Translating gives CASSGTSSGNTIYF.

The gene calls are TRBV5-1 and TRBJ2-2; weak D call: TRBD1 (6 bases). The CDR3 runs to 15 residues. Trimming took off 4 bases at V and 4 bases at J, with 14 bases between the two ends. Looked up from germline, CDR1 is SGHRS and CDR2 is YFSETQ. CDR3 bases: TGCGCCAGCAGCCCGCAGGGGACGCGCACCGGGGAGCTGTTTTTT. Its translation: CASSPQGTRTGELFF.

This chain's CDR3 is CASSLDRSYEQYF. In DNA, the CDR3 is TGTGCCAGCAGCTTAGACAGATCCTACGAGCAGTACTTC. The genes are TRBV7-6 and TRBJ2-7; D not certain. The germline CDR1 and CDR2 sequences are SGHVS and FNYEAQ. The V gene lost 1 base and the J gene lost 1 base, with 5 bases spanning the gap. This CDR3 is 13 amino acids long.

The CDR3 DNA sequence: TGTGCCAGCAGCTTAATTGGGACTAGCGGGGGGGCTTTAGATACGCAGTATTTT. This sequence encodes CASSLIGTSGGALDTQYF. The chain links TRBV7-2 to TRBJ2-3; 16 bases fit TRBD2. The germline V gene has CDR1 SGHTA and CDR2 FQGNSA. This CDR3 is 18 amino acids long. V was pared by 2 bases and J by 5 bases, with 7 bases of the junction left unmatched.

This chain connects TRBV6-5 to TRBJ1-6, with unresolved D. From germline, CDR1 is MNHEY and CDR2 SVGAGI. V lost 4 bases and J lost 10, with 11 bases in between. This CDR3 contains 13 residues. For the CDR3, the DNA is TGTGCCAGCAGTTCGGCGGCAGCATCACCCCTCCACTTT. Protein: CASSSAAASPLHF.

The chain employs TRBV2 and TRBJ2-7; a possible D gene is TRBD2 (5 bases). The CDR3 sequence is 15 residues long. Deletions cut 0 bases from V and 7 bases from J, with 16 bases between. Germline assignment: CDR1 SNHLY and CDR2 FYNNEI. CDR3 coding DNA: TGTGCCAGCAGTGAAGCGGCGGGCCCCACCTGGGAGCAGTACTTC. Translated: CASSEAAGPTWEQYF.

The gene calls are TRBV4-1 and TRBJ1-2, with 12 positions matching TRBD1. Unmatched junction bases numbered 6, after V lost 0 bases and J lost 7 bases. This CDR3 spans 16 amino acids. Germline V CDR1 and CDR2: MGHRA, YSYEKL. CDR3 DNA sequence: TGCGCCAGCAGCCAAGATACCGGGACAGGGGGCGTTGGCTACACCTTC. It yields the protein CASSQDTGTGGVGYTF.

The V call is TRBV19, the J call TRBJ2-3; D is undetermined. The V gene's germline CDR1 is LNHDA and CDR2 SQIVND (reference sequence). V gave up 5 bases and J gave up 4 bases, with 13 bases separating them. This CDR3 region has 14 residues. The CDR3 DNA reads as TGTGCCAGTAGTCAGGCTTTGTCGGCAGATACGCAGTATTTT. Protein product: CASSQALSADTQYF.

This clone was observed a single time. The rearrangement joins TRBV7-2 to TRBJ1-2, with a possible D match to TRBD1 (6 bases). The CDR3 sequence is 14 residues long. The V gene's germline CDR1 is SGHTA and CDR2 FQGNSA. Deletions cut 4 bases from V and 2 bases from J, with 11 bases between. This CDR3 reads CASSSRQANYGYTF. CDR3 in DNA: TGTGCCAGCAGCTCCCGACAGGCAAACTATGGCTACACCTTC.

This chain links TRBV11-2 with TRBJ2-1; TRBD1 might be the D (8 bases). V was trimmed by 0 bases and J by 15 bases, leaving 18 bases between them. The CDR3 has 14 amino acids. Germline lookup yields CDR1 SGHAT and CDR2 FQNNGV. CDR3: CASSLDRTGGGLFF. As DNA, the CDR3 is TGTGCCAGCAGCTTAGATCGCACAGGGGGGGGGCTGTTCTTC.

V usage is TRBV3-1 (or the pseudogene TRBV3-2) and J usage is TRBJ1-2; D gene ambiguous. The V end was cut by 1 base, the J end by 6 bases, with 9 bases between. The germline CDR1 and CDR2 sequences are LGHDT and YNNKEL (reference sequence). The CDR3 covers 13 residues. The CDR3 sequence: CASSQGTVDGYTF. The CDR3, as DNA: TGTGCCAGCAGCCAAGGAACTGTCGATGGCTACACCTTC.

This chain joins TRBV10-3 and TRBJ1-5, with 7 bases matching TRBD1. V dropped 3 bases and J dropped 11; count of bases not matched to a gene: 7. Germline loops: CDR1 ENHRY, CDR2 SYGVKD. The CDR3 spans 13 residues. The CDR3 loop reads CAISDGQGEAQHF. CDR3 in DNA: TGTGCCATCAGTGACGGGCAGGGGGAGGCCCAGCATTTT.

This clone was counted between two and nine times. J is TRBJ2-5 and V is TRBV7-9; perhaps TRBD2 as D (6 bases). The CDR3 is 15 amino acids. Trimming took 5 bases from V and 1 from J, leaving 14 bases between them. Germline V CDR1 and CDR2: SEHNR, FQNEAQ (reference sequence). As DNA, the CDR3 is TGTGCCAGCAGCCAAAAAGGAGGGGTCCAAGAGACCCAGTACTTC. Translated, it gives CASSQKGGVQETQYF. Full variable domain (remainder filled in from reference TRBV7-9 and TRBJ2-5): DTGVSQNPRHKITKRGQNVTFRCDPISEHNRLYWYRQTLGQGPEFLTYFQNEAQLEKSRLLSDRFSAERPKGSFSTLEIQRTEQGDSAMYLCASSQKGGVQETQYFGPGTRLLVL.